This T cell receptor beta chain was identified during a study of control samples from healthy donors and cancer patients. Generated by immunoSEQ multiplex PCR, the TCRdb table keeps only in-frame clones and is missing some. This sample has about 180,000 clones, with more than 90% found just once. The CDR3 has 12 amino acids. V shed 0 bases and J shed 2 bases, with 1 base lying between them. Germline CDR1 is MGHRA and CDR2 is YSYEKL. The J gene is TRBJ1-2, the V gene TRBV4-1; D ambiguous. Sequenced: blood. This TCR was sampled from a man younger than 45 in good health. The CDR3 DNA follows: TGCGCCAGCAGCCAAGAAAACTATGGCTACACCTTC. Translation: CASSQENYGYTF.